This T cell receptor (beta chain) stems from a study of molecular identifiers for immune sequencing clone quantification. As for this clonotype: Its specificity is not known.

Findings of the study overall: Highly expanded clone sizes could be underestimated through barcode sharing by identical TCR molecules. One million naive cells reportedly did not prevent detection of spiked Jurkat TCR RNA from one cell. Over 98% of effector molecules, but under 1% in naive cells, were held by clones with more than 20 RNA copies.

Sorting captured naive CD8 T cells as CD8+CD4-CCR7+CD45RA+. TCRdb reprocessed the PCR reads via MiXCR and lists one record per CDR3 protein. The sample yields some 650,000 distinct CDR3 sequences, about 20% seen once. V trimming: 4 bases; J trimming: 5 bases; junction bases outside the gene matches: 8. This CDR3 has 16 residues. Germline assignment: CDR1 LNHDA and CDR2 SQIVND (reference sequence). This rearrangement joins TRBV19 to TRBJ2-5, with 12 positions matching TRBD2. The source material was naive CD8+ T cells from blood, with Jurkat cell RNA spiked in. As to subset: FACS-sorted CD8+CD4-CCR7+CD45RA+ naive T cells. The clonotype was recovered from a human donor in good health. Some libraries in this study had Jurkat cell RNA spiked in. CDR3 DNA: TGTGCCAGTAGTACAGGACTAGCGGGGCCCTTGGAGACCCAGTACTTC. It yields the protein CASSTGLAGPLETQYF.